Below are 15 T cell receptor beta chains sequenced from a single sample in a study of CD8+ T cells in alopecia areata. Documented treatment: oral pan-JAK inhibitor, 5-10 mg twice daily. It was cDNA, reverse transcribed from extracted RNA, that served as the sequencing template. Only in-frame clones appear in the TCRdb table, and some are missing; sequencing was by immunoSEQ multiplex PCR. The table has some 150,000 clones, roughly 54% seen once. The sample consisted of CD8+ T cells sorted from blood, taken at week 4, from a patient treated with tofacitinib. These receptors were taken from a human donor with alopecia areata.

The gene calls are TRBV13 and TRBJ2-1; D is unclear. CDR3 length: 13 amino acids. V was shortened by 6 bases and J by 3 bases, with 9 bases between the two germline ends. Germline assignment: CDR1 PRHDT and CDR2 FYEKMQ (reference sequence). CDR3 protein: CASRLQSYNEQFF. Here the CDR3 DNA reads TGTGCCAGCAGACTTCAGAGCTACAATGAGCAGTTCTTC.

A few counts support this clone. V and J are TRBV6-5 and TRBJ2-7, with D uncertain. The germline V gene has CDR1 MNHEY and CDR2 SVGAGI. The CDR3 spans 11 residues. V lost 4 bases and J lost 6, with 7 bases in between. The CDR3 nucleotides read TGTGCCAGCAGTTCTAGTCGCGAGCAGTACTTC. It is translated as CASSSSREQYF.

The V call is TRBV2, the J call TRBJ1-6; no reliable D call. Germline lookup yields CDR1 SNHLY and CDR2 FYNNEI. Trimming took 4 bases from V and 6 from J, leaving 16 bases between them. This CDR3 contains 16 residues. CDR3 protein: CASSGPLRSRNSPLHF. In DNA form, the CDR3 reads TGTGCCAGCAGTGGTCCGCTGAGAAGCCGTAATTCACCCCTCCACTTT.

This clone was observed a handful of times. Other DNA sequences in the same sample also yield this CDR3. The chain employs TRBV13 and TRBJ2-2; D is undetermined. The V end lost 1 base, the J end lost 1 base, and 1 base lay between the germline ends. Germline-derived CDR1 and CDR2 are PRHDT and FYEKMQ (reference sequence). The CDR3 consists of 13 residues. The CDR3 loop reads CASSLENTGELFF. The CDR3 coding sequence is TGTGCCAGCAGCTTAGAGAACACCGGGGAGCTGTTTTTT.

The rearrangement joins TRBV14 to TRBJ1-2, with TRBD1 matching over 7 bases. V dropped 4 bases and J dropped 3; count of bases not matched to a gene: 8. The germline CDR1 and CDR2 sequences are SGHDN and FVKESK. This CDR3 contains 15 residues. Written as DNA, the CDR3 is TGTGCCAGCAGCCCTGACAGGGTTGAGTACTATGGCTACACCTTC. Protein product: CASSPDRVEYYGYTF.

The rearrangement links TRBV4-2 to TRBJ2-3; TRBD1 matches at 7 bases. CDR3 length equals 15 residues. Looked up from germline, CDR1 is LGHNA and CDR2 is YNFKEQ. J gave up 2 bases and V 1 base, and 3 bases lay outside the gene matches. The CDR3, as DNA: TGTGCCAGCAGCCAAGGAGACAGGGTCACAGATACGCAGTATTTT. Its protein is CASSQGDRVTDTQYF.

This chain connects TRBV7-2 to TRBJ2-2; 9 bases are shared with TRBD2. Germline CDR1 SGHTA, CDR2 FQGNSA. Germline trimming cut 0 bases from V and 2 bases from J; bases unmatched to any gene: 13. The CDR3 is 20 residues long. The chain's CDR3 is CASSLAPWRSGGTNTGELFF. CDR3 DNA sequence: TGTGCCAGCAGCTTAGCCCCGTGGAGGAGCGGGGGGACCAACACCGGGGAGCTGTTTTTT.

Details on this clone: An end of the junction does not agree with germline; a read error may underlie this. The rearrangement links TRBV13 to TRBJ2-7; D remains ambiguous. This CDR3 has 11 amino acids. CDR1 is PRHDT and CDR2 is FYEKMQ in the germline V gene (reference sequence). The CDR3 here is CASSLAGLADF. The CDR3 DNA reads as TGTGCCAGCAGCTTGGCCGGATTAGCAGATTTC.

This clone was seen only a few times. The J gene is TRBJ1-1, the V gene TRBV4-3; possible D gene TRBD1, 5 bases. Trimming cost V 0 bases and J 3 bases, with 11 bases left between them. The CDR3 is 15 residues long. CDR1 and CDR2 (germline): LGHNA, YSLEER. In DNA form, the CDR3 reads TGCGCCAGCAGCCAAGATAGGGGAGGGGACACTGAAGCTTTCTTT. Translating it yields CASSQDRGGDTEAFF.

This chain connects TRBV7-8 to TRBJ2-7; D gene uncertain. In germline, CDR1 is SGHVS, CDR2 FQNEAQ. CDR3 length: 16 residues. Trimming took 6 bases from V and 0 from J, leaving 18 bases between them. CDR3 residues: CASSSLSPAFSYEQYF. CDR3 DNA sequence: TGTGCCAGCAGTTCTCTATCACCGGCCTTCTCCTACGAGCAGTACTTC.

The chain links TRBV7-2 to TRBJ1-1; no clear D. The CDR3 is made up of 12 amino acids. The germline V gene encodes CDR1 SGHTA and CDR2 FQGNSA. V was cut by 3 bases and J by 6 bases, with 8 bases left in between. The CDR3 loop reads CASSLGRAEAFF. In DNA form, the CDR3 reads TGTGCCAGCAGCTTGGGGAGGGCTGAAGCTTTCTTT.

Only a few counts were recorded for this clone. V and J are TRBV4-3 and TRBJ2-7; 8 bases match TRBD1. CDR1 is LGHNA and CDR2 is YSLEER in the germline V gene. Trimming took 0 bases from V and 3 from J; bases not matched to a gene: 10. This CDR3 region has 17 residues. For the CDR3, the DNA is TGCGCCAGCAGCCAAGATTGGCCGGGACAGGCTTTCTACGAGCAGTACTTC. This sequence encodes CASSQDWPGQAFYEQYF.

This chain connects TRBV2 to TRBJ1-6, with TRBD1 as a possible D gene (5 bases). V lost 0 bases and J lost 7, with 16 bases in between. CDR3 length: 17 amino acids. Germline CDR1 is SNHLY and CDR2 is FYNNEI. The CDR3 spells CASSEALQGLPNSPLHF. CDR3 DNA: TGTGCCAGCAGTGAAGCGCTTCAGGGTCTGCCAAATTCACCCCTCCACTTT.

Here the CDR3 DNA reads TGTGCCAGCGGACCACAGGGTAACAATTCACCCCTCCACTTT. Translated: CASGPQGNNSPLHF. This chain connects TRBV5-4 to TRBJ1-6; a weak D match, TRBD1 (6 bases). The length of the CDR3 is 14 residues. V lost 7 bases, J lost 7 bases, and 15 bases lay in between. Per the germline V gene, CDR1 is SGHNT and CDR2 is YYREEE (reference sequence).

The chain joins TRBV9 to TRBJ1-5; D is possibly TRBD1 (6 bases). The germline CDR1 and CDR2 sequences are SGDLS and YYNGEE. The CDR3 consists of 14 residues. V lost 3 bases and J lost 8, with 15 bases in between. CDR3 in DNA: TGTGCCAGCAGCGAGGGGAAAGGGGGGAAGCCCCAGCATTTT. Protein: CASSEGKGGKPQHF.